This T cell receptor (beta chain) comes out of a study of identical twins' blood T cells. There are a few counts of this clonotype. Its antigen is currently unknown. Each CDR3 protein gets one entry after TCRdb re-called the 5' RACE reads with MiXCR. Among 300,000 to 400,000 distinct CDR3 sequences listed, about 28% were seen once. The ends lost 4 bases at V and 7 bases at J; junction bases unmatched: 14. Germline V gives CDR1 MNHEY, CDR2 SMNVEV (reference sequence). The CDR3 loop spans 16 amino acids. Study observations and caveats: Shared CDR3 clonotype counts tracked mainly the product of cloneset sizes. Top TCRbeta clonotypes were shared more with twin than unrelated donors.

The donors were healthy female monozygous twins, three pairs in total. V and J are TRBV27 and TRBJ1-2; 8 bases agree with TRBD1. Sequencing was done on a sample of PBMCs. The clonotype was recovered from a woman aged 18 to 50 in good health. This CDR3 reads CASSSDPTGGICGYTF. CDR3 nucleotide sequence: TGTGCCAGCAGTTCCGACCCTACAGGGGGGATATGTGGCTACACCTTC.